This entry features one T cell receptor beta chain sequence. Its antigen is still unknown. Base quality data are lacking; no much larger clone is found one base away. This sample is part of a study of cytotoxic CD8 clonotypes in ibrutinib-treated CLL (dated by TCRdb to about 2021). Concerning the study at large: The cohort included more than 14 treatment-naive and 11 relapsed/refractory patients; roughly 17 were IGHV unmutated. Partial responses were observed in 24 patients and complete responses in 2; after a median follow-up of around 68 months, remission was maintained in about 15 patients and progression was observed in some twelve. Response samples were obtained after a median of roughly eleven months of treatment, with a range of roughly 6 to 40 months. Samples averaged approximately 250,000 productive templates and 94,082 productive rearrangements. Longitudinal samples were obtainable from about 30% of the roughly 86 participants in the trial. Cryopreserved peripheral blood mononuclear cells were obtained prior to treatment, at the time of response, and at either disease progression or sustained remission. What the authors observed across the whole study: Public clonotypes were found to be uncommon and were observed to contract or remain stable during treatment; the increase in clonality was shown to reflect expansion of private clonotypes at ibrutinib response. Lymph node repertoires were not examined, and the timing of sampling was not matched between patients in sustained remission and those whose disease progressed. Baseline clonality exceeded that of age-matched healthy donors and correlated strongly with circulating CD8+ T-cell counts. Clonality rose at ibrutinib response, remained stable during sustained remission, and dropped back toward baseline at progression.

The goal of deep resolution MiSeq sequencing was a depth between 1 in 1 million and 1 in 200,000 T cells, and coverage averaged 10x per clonotype. TCR beta libraries were generated with the immunoSEQ hsTCRB Kit. Turning to the authors' computational methods: ImmunoSEQ Data Assistant and ImmunoSEQ Analyzer were used for data analysis, and V, D and J genes were assigned according to IMGT definitions. Clonality, which ranges from 0 to 1, was calculated by subtracting the normalized Shannon entropy of productive rearrangement frequencies from one. Only overrepresented clonotypes making up at least 0.05% of each patient's repertoire were included in the public clonotype analysis. About twelve age-matched healthy donor repertoires from immuneACCESS were used as controls for clonality. The clones in this table, taken by TCRdb from immuneACCESS, are in-frame only. Not every clone is retained; where verified, under half of the shortfall comes from an unresolved V gene, and the cause of the rest is unknown. V and J calls and clone size are given by that table; D and trimming were obtained from the DNA. In this sample the table shows more than 12,000 clones, roughly 66% of which occur a single time. About 12% of the sample is held by the ten biggest clonotypes.

The trim is 5 bases for V and 1 base for J, with a gap of 12 bases between the germline ends. The CDR3 covers 15 residues, taking in both the cysteine and the phenylalanine. Just CDR3 DNA is preserved here, 45 bases in frame from base 1. The CDR1 and CDR2 encoded by the germline V gene (reference sequence) are MNHEY and SMNVEV. For TCR beta library preparation, roughly 2.2 micrograms of genomic DNA were isolated from cryopreserved PBMCs. Longitudinal blood samples from CLL patients on ibrutinib monotherapy underwent high-throughput TCR beta sequencing. The patients took part in an open-label, single-center phase 2 trial of ibrutinib monotherapy.

The TCR was taken from a human donor with chronic lymphocytic leukemia. Here the sequenced sample was PBMCs, taken before ibrutinib treatment. The rearrangement joined TRBV27 to TRBJ1-5, with no reliable assignment of the D segment. The DNA is TGTGCCAGCAGTGCCGGTTTGAGAAGCAATCAGCCCCAGCATTTT. Translated, it gives CASSAGLRSNQPQHF.